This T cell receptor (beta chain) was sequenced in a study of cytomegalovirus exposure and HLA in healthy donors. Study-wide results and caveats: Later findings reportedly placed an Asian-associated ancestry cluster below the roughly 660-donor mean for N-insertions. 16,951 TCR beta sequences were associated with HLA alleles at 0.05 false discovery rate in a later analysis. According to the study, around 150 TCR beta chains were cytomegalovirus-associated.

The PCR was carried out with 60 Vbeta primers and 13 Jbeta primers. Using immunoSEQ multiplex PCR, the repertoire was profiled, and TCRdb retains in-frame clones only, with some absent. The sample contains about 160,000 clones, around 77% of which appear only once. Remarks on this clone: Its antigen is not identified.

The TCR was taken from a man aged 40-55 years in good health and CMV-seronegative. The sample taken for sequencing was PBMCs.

CDR3 in amino acids: CASSTHTDTQYF. Here the CDR3 DNA reads TGTGCCAGCAGTACTCACACAGATACGCAGTATTTT. The chain uses TRBV27 and TRBJ2-3; no clear D. The CDR3 runs to 12 residues. V gave up 5 bases and J gave up 2 bases, with 5 bases separating them. Germline CDR1 is MNHEY and CDR2 is SMNVEV (reference sequence).